The 6 T cell receptor beta chains below come from one sample, sequenced in a study of human T cells and chemical hapten exposure. TCRdb called the RACE reads again in MiXCR, with one record for every CDR3 protein. In the table there are under 65,000 distinct CDR3 sequences, 9.3% of which are singletons. Time point defined: patch test 1, 2 weeks after DPC sensitization. Treatment reported: therapeutic diphenylcyclopropenone sensitization with weekly scalp DPC. The material was whole blood, obtained in connection with sensitization to the hapten diphenylcyclopropenone (DPC). The source of these receptors is a woman aged 45 to 65 with alopecia areata. Some clones in this sample may be carry-over from other donors' samples.

This clonotype was observed at least ten times. The chain joins TRBV29-1 to TRBJ2-3; unclear D gene. Looked up from germline, CDR1 is SQVTM and CDR2 is ANQGSEA. The V and J ends lost 7 bases and 3 bases respectively, with 17 bases between them. This CDR3 has 14 residues. The CDR3 region is CSASPPVKTDTQYF. The CDR3 DNA sequence: TGCAGCGCCAGTCCTCCGGTTAAAACAGATACGCAGTATTTT.

This clonotype was recorded many times. The rearrangement joins TRBV7-2 to TRBJ1-4; the D is unclear. This CDR3 has 14 amino acids. Deletions cut 1 base from V and 2 bases from J, with 5 bases between. The germline V gene encodes CDR1 SGHTA and CDR2 FQGNSA. The CDR3 DNA is TGTGCCAGCAGCTTAGATCCTACTAATGAAAAACTGTTTTTT. Translated, it gives CASSLDPTNEKLFF.

This clonotype was counted between two and nine times. The V gene is TRBV7-2, the J gene TRBJ2-5; D perhaps matches TRBD1 (6 bases). The V end was cut by 5 bases, the J end by 9 bases, with 13 bases between. Germline V gene sequence: CDR1 SGHTA, CDR2 FQGNSA. The CDR3 covers 12 residues. The CDR3 reads CASSPQGTAQYF. CDR3 sequence (DNA): TGTGCCAGCAGCCCACAGGGAACGGCCCAGTACTTC.

The chain recombines TRBV5-1 with TRBJ2-3; D is perhaps TRBD1 (5 bases). Trimming removed 1 base at V and 0 bases at J, with 15 bases between. Germline values: CDR1 SGHRS, CDR2 YFSETQ. CDR3 length: 17 amino acids. The CDR3 is CASSLFSGQVSTDTQYF. The CDR3 DNA is TGCGCCAGCAGCTTGTTTTCCGGACAAGTTAGCACAGATACGCAGTATTTT.

This clonotype was seen only a few times. V usage is TRBV28 and J usage is TRBJ1-2, with D hard to call. Germline CDR1 MDHEN, CDR2 SYDVKM. This CDR3 spans 13 amino acids. V lost 2 bases, J lost 3 bases, and 7 bases lay in between. This CDR3 is CASSLSSDYGYTF. Written as DNA, the CDR3 is TGTGCCAGCAGTTTAAGTTCAGACTATGGCTACACCTTC.

This clonotype has a handful of counts. The chain employs TRBV27 and TRBJ2-7; D unresolved. The length of the CDR3 is 13 residues. Per the germline V gene, CDR1 is MNHEY and CDR2 is SMNVEV (reference sequence). Trimming cost V 6 bases and J 4 bases, with 13 bases left between them. The CDR3 region has the DNA TGTGCCAGCAGCTATAAAGCTCGGTACGAGCAGTACTTC. Translation: CASSYKARYEQYF.